Listed here are 15 T cell receptor beta chains from one sample, sequenced in a study of regulatory T cells in long-lasting Graves disease. Regarding time point: newly diagnosed GD, antithyroid drugs for less than 3 months. The TCR library used RNA extracted from PBMCs. Building of the TCR beta libraries involved iRepertoire HTBI primers and Arm-PCR of CDR3 regions. TCRdb independently ran MiXCR on the multiplex PCR reads; one entry per CDR3 protein. The sample has around 250,000 distinct CDR3 sequences, around a sixth seen once. The sample was also reused in another study, on T cells in Graves' hyperthyroidism and ophthalmopathy.

The sample here was peripheral blood mononuclear cells (PBMCs), taken at new diagnosis, from a patient treated with antithyroid drugs. These receptor sequences come from a woman aged 25 to 45 with Graves disease.

This clonotype was found many times. This chain joins TRBV7-3 and TRBJ1-2, with 7 bases matching TRBD1. This CDR3 has 15 residues. The V gene end was trimmed by 6 bases and the J gene end by 0 bases; junction bases not matched to a gene: 7. Germline assignment: CDR1 SGHTA and CDR2 FQGTGA. DNA of the CDR3: TGTGCCAGCAGTCCACAGGGGACCTCTAACTATGGCTACACCTTC. Translated, it gives CASSPQGTSNYGYTF.

Ten or more counts support this clonotype. V gene TRBV6-1 combines with J gene TRBJ2-7; D gene unclear. The ends were cut back, 5 bases at V and 5 bases at J, with 10 bases in the middle. The CDR3 has 12 residues. Germline CDR1 reads MNHNS; CDR2 reads SASEGT. Here the CDR3 DNA reads TGTGCCAGCAGTATACGGTTGGACGAGCAGTACTTC. Its translation is CASSIRLDEQYF.

The chain employs TRBV19 and TRBJ1-4; D perhaps matches TRBD1 (6 bases). Germline assignment: CDR1 LNHDA and CDR2 SQIVND (reference sequence). V lost 5 bases to trimming and J lost 4 bases, with 8 bases between them. This CDR3 is built from 13 residues. CDR3 sequence reads: CASSDRYNEKLFF. The CDR3 DNA reads as TGTGCCAGTAGTGACAGGTATAATGAAAAACTGTTTTTT.

Notes on this clonotype: This probably arose from a read error, given a far larger clone one base away. No conserved phenylalanine or tryptophan is present at the end of the CDR3, so a read error is the likely explanation. The chain recombines TRBV12-3 or TRBV12-4 with TRBJ2-7, with 9 bases lining up with TRBD1. V was pared by 7 bases and J by 6 bases, with 13 bases of the junction left unmatched. The CDR3 is made up of 15 amino acids. CDR3 in amino acids: CASKPVGTGFGEQYS. DNA of the CDR3: TGTGCCAGCAAACCCGTGGGGACAGGGTTTGGCGAGCAGTACTCC.

In its sample, this clonotype was seen many times. The chain has TRBV10-2 and TRBJ1-2; D remains ambiguous. Germline CDR1 reads WSHSY; CDR2 reads SAAADI. The ends were cut back, 1 base at V and 2 bases at J, with 5 bases in the middle. CDR3 length equals 13 residues. The CDR3 reads CASSELANYGYTF. The CDR3 DNA reads as TGCGCCAGCAGTGAGTTGGCAAACTATGGCTACACCTTC.

The chain employs TRBV20-1 and TRBJ2-5; the match to TRBD2 covers 10 bases. The CDR3 extends over 15 amino acids. Germline V gene lookup returns CDR1 DFQATT and CDR2 SNEGSKA (reference sequence). J lost 7 bases, V lost 0 bases, and 8 bases had no gene match. Written as DNA, the CDR3 is TGCAGTGCTAGAGATCCGGCTAGCGGGGGTGGGACCCAGTACTTC. The encoded protein is CSARDPASGGGTQYF.

The chain combines TRBV20-1 with TRBJ1-2; D is possibly TRBD1 (6 bases). This CDR3 region has 15 residues. Trimming pared 0 bases from V and 3 bases from J, leaving 14 bases between. Germline V gives CDR1 DFQATT, CDR2 SNEGSKA (reference sequence). This CDR3 reads CSARDSTGADYGYTF. The CDR3 DNA sequence: TGCAGTGCTAGAGATAGTACGGGGGCGGACTATGGCTACACCTTC.

J is TRBJ1-1 and V is TRBV28, with D unclear. This CDR3 comprises 11 residues. The V gene lost 10 bases and the J gene lost 5 bases, with 11 bases spanning the gap. Germline lookup yields CDR1 MDHEN and CDR2 SYDVKM. This CDR3 reads CATARRTEAFF. In nucleotides, the CDR3 is TGTGCCACCGCACGGAGGACTGAAGCTTTCTTT. Full variable domain (rest looked up from reference TRBV28 and TRBJ1-1): DVKVTQSSRYLVKRTGEKVFLECVQDMDHENMFWYRQDPGLGLRLIYFSYDVKMKEKGDIPEGYSVSREKKERFSLILESASTNQTSMYLCATARRTEAFFGQGTRLTVV.

This clonotype was seen only once. The chain recombines TRBV20-1 with TRBJ2-3; maybe TRBD2 (7 bases). Trimming cost V 5 bases and J 8 bases, with 17 bases left between them. The germline V gene has CDR1 DFQATT and CDR2 SNEGSKA (reference sequence). This CDR3 has 13 amino acids. The CDR3 loop reads CSAGGGAKGTQYF. CDR3 DNA: TGCAGTGCTGGGGGGGGGGCAAAGGGTACGCAGTATTTT.

The chain has TRBV4-2 and TRBJ2-1; 7 bases agree with TRBD2. J was trimmed by 9 bases and V by 0 bases; bases with no gene match: 11. The CDR3 totals 16 residues. Germline CDR1 is LGHNA and CDR2 is YNFKEQ. CDR3 residues: CASSQDTSGEAFEQFF. The DNA of the CDR3 is TGTGCCAGCAGCCAAGACACCAGCGGGGAGGCCTTTGAGCAGTTCTTC.

The chain is built from TRBV20-1 and TRBJ2-1; D unresolved. This CDR3 region has 13 residues. V dropped 0 bases and J dropped 5 bases, with 8 bases sitting between them. Germline V gene sequence: CDR1 DFQATT, CDR2 SNEGSKA (reference sequence). The DNA of the CDR3 is TGCAGTGCTAGAGAGCCGGACCACAATGAGCAGTTCTTC. This encodes CSAREPDHNEQFF.

The DNA of the CDR3 is TGTGCCACCATGGGACCCCCTAACACCGGGGAGCTGTTTTTT. This sequence encodes CATMGPPNTGELFF. This sequence joins TRBV10-3 and TRBJ2-2, with D tentatively TRBD1 or TRBD2 (5 bases each). The V and J ends lost 10 bases and 2 bases respectively, with 14 bases between them. Germline assignment: CDR1 ENHRY and CDR2 SYGVKD. This CDR3 is built from 14 residues.

This clonotype has a count of ten or more. The chain carries TRBV6-5 and TRBJ1-1, with unresolved D. V was trimmed by 4 bases and J by 0 bases, leaving 15 bases between them. Germline assignment: CDR1 MNHEY and CDR2 SVGAGI. The CDR3 has 16 residues. The DNA of the CDR3 is TGTGCCAGCAGTTCCCCCGGGGTCAGAGTGAACACTGAAGCTTTCTTT. It is translated as CASSSPGVRVNTEAFF.

This clonotype was recorded a few times. CDR3 loop: CASSYSRSGGNTIYF. The CDR3, as DNA: TGTGCCAGCAGTTACTCGCGGTCGGGTGGCAACACCATATATTTT. The chain recombines TRBV6-6 with TRBJ1-3; D uncertain. The germline CDR1 and CDR2 sequences are MNHNY and SVGAGI (reference sequence). The CDR3 is 15 amino acids. V was clipped by 0 bases and J by 7 bases, with 13 bases between them.

This clonotype was counted only a few times. The junction and the germline gene differ at one end; a read error may be behind it. The chain recombines TRBV9 with TRBJ2-2, with a possible D match to TRBD2 (6 bases). The CDR3 is made up of 11 amino acids. Germline-derived CDR1 and CDR2 are SGDLS and YYNGEE. The CDR3 region has the DNA TGTGCCACGGGTAACACCGGGGGGCTGTTTTTT. Translating it yields CATGNTGGLFF. Variable domain in full (rest from reference TRBV9 and TRBJ2-2): DSGVTQTPKHLITATGQRVTLRCSPRSGDLSVYWYQQSLDQGLQFLIQYYNGEERAKGNILERFSAQQFPDLHSELNLSSLELGDSALYFCATGNTGGLFFGEGSRLTVL.